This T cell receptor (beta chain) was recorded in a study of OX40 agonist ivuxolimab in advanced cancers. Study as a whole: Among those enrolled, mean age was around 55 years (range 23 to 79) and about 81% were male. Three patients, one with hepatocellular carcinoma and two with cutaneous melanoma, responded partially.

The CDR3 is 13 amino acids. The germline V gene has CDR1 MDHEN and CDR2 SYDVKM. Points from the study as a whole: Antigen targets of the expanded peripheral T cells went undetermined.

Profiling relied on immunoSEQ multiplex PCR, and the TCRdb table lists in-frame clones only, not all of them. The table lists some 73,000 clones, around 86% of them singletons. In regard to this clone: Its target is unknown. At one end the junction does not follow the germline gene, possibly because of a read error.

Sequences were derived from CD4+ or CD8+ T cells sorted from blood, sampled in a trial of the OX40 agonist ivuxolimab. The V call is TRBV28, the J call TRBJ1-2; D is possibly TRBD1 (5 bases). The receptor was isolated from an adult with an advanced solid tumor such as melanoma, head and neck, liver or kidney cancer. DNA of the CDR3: TGTGCCAGCAGTTTAGCAGGGCCCTATGCCTACACCTTC. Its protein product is CASSLAGPYAYTF.